One and the same sample provided the 20 T cell receptor beta chains below, sequenced in a study of shared clonotypes between healthy human individuals. Sequencing was performed with immunoSEQ multiplex PCR; in TCRdb, only in-frame clones are kept and a portion is missing. The sample contains some 900,000 clones, more than 75% of which appear only once. Material for sequencing was memory CD4+ T cells sorted from blood. Subset meaning: CD45RA-negative fraction. All receptors derive from a man aged 18 to 29 in good health.

The genes are TRBV27 and TRBJ2-1, with D possibly matching TRBD2 (5 bases). Germline V gene sequence: CDR1 MNHEY, CDR2 SMNVEV (reference sequence). V lost 3 bases and J 9 bases, leaving 9 bases between the germline ends. This CDR3 comprises 12 residues. CDR3 in DNA: TGTGCCAGCAGTTTTCTCGCGGGTGAGCAGTTCTTC. Translating it yields CASSFLAGEQFF.

V gene TRBV5-1 combines with J gene TRBJ2-1; D ambiguous. The germline gives CDR1 SGHRS, CDR2 YFSETQ. The CDR3 is 15 amino acids. With 0 bases removed from V and 7 bases from J, the gap between germline ends came to 14 bases. The CDR3 reads CASSLVSDRANEQFF. CDR3 DNA: TGCGCCAGCAGCTTGGTATCTGATAGAGCGAATGAGCAGTTCTTC.

This clone came up a few times. The V call is TRBV6-1, the J call TRBJ1-1; 7 bases fit TRBD1. The CDR3 is 15 amino acids. Germline CDR1 reads MNHNS; CDR2 reads SASEGT. The V gene end was trimmed by 5 bases and the J gene end by 3 bases; junction bases not matched to a gene: 9. In DNA, the CDR3 is TGTGCCAGCAGTTCCCAGGGGGACCGCCACACTGAAGCTTTCTTT. This translates into CASSSQGDRHTEAFF.

This clone was seen only once. The chain couples TRBV2 to TRBJ1-6, with a tentative D call TRBD1 (6 bases). Germline CDR1 is SNHLY and CDR2 is FYNNEI. V lost 7 bases to trimming and J lost 5 bases, with 15 bases between them. CDR3 length: 15 residues. CDR3 sequence: CASTQTGLDNSPLHF. The CDR3 coding sequence is TGTGCCAGCACCCAAACAGGGCTAGATAATTCACCCCTCCACTTT.

The gene calls are TRBV29-1 and TRBJ2-5; D may be TRBD1 or TRBD2 (5 bases each). Germline assignment: CDR1 SQVTM and CDR2 ANQGSEA. The CDR3 has 14 amino acids. The V and J ends lost 4 bases and 4 bases respectively, with 16 bases between them. The CDR3 spells CSVAAGTSRETQYF. For the CDR3, the DNA is TGCAGCGTTGCTGCAGGGACCTCTCGAGAGACCCAGTACTTC.

The gene calls are TRBV9 and TRBJ2-1; D perhaps matches TRBD1 (5 bases). Trimming took 0 bases from V and 0 from J, leaving 13 bases between them. The CDR3 sequence is 17 residues long. Germline V lookup: CDR1 SGDLS, CDR2 YYNGEE. CDR3 DNA: TGTGCCAGCAGCGTAGGAACCAGGGTTGGCTCCTACAATGAGCAGTTCTTC. The encoded protein is CASSVGTRVGSYNEQFF. Full variable domain (rest looked up from reference TRBV9 and TRBJ2-1): DSGVTQTPKHLITATGQRVTLRCSPRSGDLSVYWYQQSLDQGLQFLIQYYNGEERAKGNILERFSAQQFPDLHSELNLSSLELGDSALYFCASSVGTRVGSYNEQFFGPGTRLTVL.

Only one count was recorded for this clone. This chain links TRBV6-5 with TRBJ1-2, with D perhaps matching TRBD1 (6 bases). The CDR3 contains 14 residues. The germline CDR1 and CDR2 sequences are MNHEY and SVGAGI. V was trimmed by 5 bases and J by 2 bases, leaving 12 bases between them. This CDR3 reads CASSRDNHNYGYTF. For the CDR3, the DNA is TGTGCCAGCAGTAGGGACAACCACAACTATGGCTACACCTTC.

The chain carries TRBV19 and TRBJ2-3; TRBD1 matches 8 bases. The CDR3 has 15 amino acids. Per the germline V gene, CDR1 is LNHDA and CDR2 is SQIVND (reference sequence). J lost 6 bases, V lost 1 base, and 6 bases had no gene match. Here the CDR3 DNA reads TGTGCCAGTAGTATAGCGGCAGGGGGCAAGGATACGCAGTATTTT. It translates to CASSIAAGGKDTQYF.

V is TRBV5-1 and J is TRBJ2-1; 8 bases match TRBD1. V trimming: 4 bases; J trimming: 7 bases; junction bases outside the gene matches: 7. The germline gives CDR1 SGHRS, CDR2 YFSETQ. CDR3 length: 14 residues. The chain's CDR3 is CASSPRQGRNEQFF. The CDR3 DNA is TGCGCCAGCAGCCCAAGACAGGGGAGGAATGAGCAGTTCTTC.

The chain links TRBV25-1 to TRBJ1-6; D unresolved. Germline V gene sequence: CDR1 MGHDK, CDR2 SYGVNS. The CDR3 sequence is 12 residues long. The V and J ends lost 5 bases and 13 bases respectively, with 12 bases between them. The CDR3 nucleotides read TGTGCCAGCAGTTCGGCAGGTGGGCCCCTCCACTTT. This translates into CASSSAGGPLHF.

The chain employs TRBV27 and TRBJ1-4; 7 positions match TRBD1. This CDR3 contains 16 residues. With V trimmed by 6 bases and J by 5 bases, 12 bases remained unmatched. Germline-derived CDR1 and CDR2 are MNHEY and SMNVEV (reference sequence). The CDR3 region is CASSTRRGFENEKLFF. Written as DNA, the CDR3 is TGTGCCAGCAGCACTCGCAGGGGGTTCGAGAATGAAAAACTGTTTTTT.

The chain joins TRBV19 to TRBJ2-1, with 9 nucleotides matching TRBD2. The CDR3 sequence is 15 residues long. Germline lookup yields CDR1 LNHDA and CDR2 SQIVND (reference sequence). With V trimmed by 8 bases and J by 6 bases, 11 bases remained unmatched. CDR3 DNA sequence: TGTGCCAGTCGAACCTTAGCGGGAGAGCGCAATGAGCAGTTCTTC. Its protein product is CASRTLAGERNEQFF.

In its sample, this clone was seen once. In DNA form, the CDR3 reads TGTGCCAGCAGCGGCCCCGGGGACTCTGGGGCCAACGTCCTGACTTTC. Encoded protein: CASSGPGDSGANVLTF. The V and J genes are TRBV5-6 and TRBJ2-6, with D tentatively TRBD2 (5 bases). This CDR3 contains 16 residues. Per the germline V gene, CDR1 is SGHDT and CDR2 is YYEEEE. V lost 4 bases to trimming and J lost 0 bases, with 11 bases between them.

The V call is TRBV23-1, the J call TRBJ2-2; D unresolved. TRBV23-1 is an ORF, and what it does is uncertain. CDR3 length equals 13 residues. V dropped 5 bases and J dropped 2 bases, with 6 bases sitting between them. In DNA, the CDR3 is TGCGCCAGCAGTTCACCCAACACCGGGGAGCTGTTTTTT. It yields the protein CASSSPNTGELFF.

In its sample, this clone was seen once. CDR3 sequence: CASSLEGDRSYEQYF. CDR3 DNA sequence: TGTGCCAGCAGCTTAGAGGGGGACAGATCCTACGAGCAGTACTTC. The rearrangement uses TRBV7-9 and TRBJ2-7; TRBD1 aligns across 7 bases. This CDR3 comprises 15 residues. Germline V gene lookup returns CDR1 SEHNR and CDR2 FQNEAQ (reference sequence). The ends lost 1 base at V and 1 base at J; junction bases unmatched: 4.

The chain has TRBV2 and TRBJ1-2; D unresolved. V was shortened by 11 bases and J by 0 bases, with 13 bases between the two germline ends. This CDR3 spans 13 amino acids. From germline, CDR1 is SNHLY and CDR2 FYNNEI. The CDR3 sequence: CASTVSANYGYTF. The CDR3 nucleotides are TGTGCCTCGACGGTCTCAGCTAACTATGGCTACACCTTC.

The genes are TRBV5-4 and TRBJ1-1; a possible D gene is TRBD1 (6 bases). V was cut by 4 bases and J by 4 bases, with 11 bases left in between. The CDR3 spans 13 residues. Germline V CDR1 and CDR2: SGHNT, YYREEE (reference sequence). This CDR3 is CASSSRGTTEAFF. The CDR3 DNA follows: TGTGCCAGCAGCAGCAGGGGTACCACTGAAGCTTTCTTT.

V is TRBV5-1 and J is TRBJ2-5; D perhaps matches TRBD2 (6 bases). V gave up 0 bases and J gave up 4 bases, with 10 bases separating them. This CDR3 is built from 14 residues. CDR1 is SGHRS, CDR2 YFSETQ, per germline. The CDR3 protein is CASSLERVGETQYF. CDR3 nucleotide sequence: TGCGCCAGCAGCTTGGAGCGGGTTGGAGAGACCCAGTACTTC.

The V and J genes are TRBV6-6 and TRBJ2-3; D is unclear. Germline V gives CDR1 MNHNY, CDR2 SVGAGI (reference sequence). There are 11 residues in the CDR3. Trimming left V 6 bases short and J 6 bases short, with 7 bases between. The CDR3 sequence: CASSRLDTQYF. The DNA for the CDR3 is TGTGCCAGCAGCCGACTGGATACGCAGTATTTT.

This rearrangement joins TRBV19 to TRBJ1-5, with D tentatively TRBD1 (5 bases). Trimming removed 0 bases at V and 7 bases at J, with 10 bases between. Germline CDR1 and CDR2: LNHDA and SQIVND (reference sequence). The CDR3 has 14 residues. Here the CDR3 reads CASSIEGGGQPQHF. CDR3 DNA: TGTGCCAGTAGTATAGAGGGGGGAGGCCAGCCCCAGCATTTT.